The rows below give T cell receptor beta chains drawn from one sample of a study of blood T cells in healthy people across ages. TCRdb recomputed calls from the 5' RACE reads with MiXCR, one row per CDR3 protein. The sample holds 1,500,000 or so distinct CDR3 sequences, about 45% seen once. Sequencing was carried out using blood. These receptors originate from a woman aged 18-30 years in good health. The CDR3 runs from the conserved cysteine through the conserved F or W.

V,J,CDR3
TRBV2,TRBJ2-3,CASGIAGGRTDTQYF
TRBV21-1,TRBJ2-1,CASSTYPENEQFF
TRBV9,TRBJ1-4,CASSTTGQGPNEKLFF
TRBV5-6,TRBJ2-3,CASSLNENTQYF
TRBV7-9,TRBJ2-5,CASSLGETGPVQETQYF
TRBV24-1,TRBJ2-3,CATSDGTRDTQYF
TRBV7-2,TRBJ2-5,CASSTQTAGVQETQYF
TRBV12-3/TRBV12-4,TRBJ1-5,CASSRRTGDSNQPQHF
TRBV4-1,TRBJ2-5,CASSQESTGYNEQYF
TRBV12-3/TRBV12-4,TRBJ1-2,CASSPAQTSGYTF
TRBV6-5,TRBJ2-1,CASSDPRGSEQFF
TRBV7-2,TRBJ2-3,CASSPGQGAPSIADTQYF
TRBV4-1,TRBJ1-4,CASSQGGQGGDEKLFF
TRBV20-1,TRBJ2-1,CSAVRLTSDNEQFF
TRBV6-5,.,CASSRDPFYEQYF
TRBV7-2,TRBJ2-5,CASSSDLATRTETQYF
TRBV2,TRBJ2-3,CASSGSNYRDTQYF
TRBV4-1,TRBJ2-5,CASSQSRIGETQYF
TRBV7-9,TRBJ2-3,CASSPRQGGHSTQYF
TRBV7-9,TRBJ2-1,CASSLAFSGEYNEQLF
TRBV6-2/TRBV6-3,TRBJ2-7,CATRTHNEQYF
TRBV20-1,TRBJ1-2,CSARTGSQGYGYTF
TRBV27,TRBJ2-1,CASSFLLRGSNEQFF
TRBV6-1,TRBJ2-2,CARGTANTGELFF